A single sample is the source of the 27 T cell receptor beta chains below, sequenced in a study of T cell repertoires in cytomegalovirus infection (dated by TCRdb to the late 2010s). Sequencing was performed on an Illumina HiSeq 1500. The public reads were reanalyzed by TCRdb: fastp trimming at Q25, MiXCR alignment, in-frame beta chains only. Each entry merges the rows of one CDR3 protein and shows their most common DNA and genes. For this sample there are 600,000 to 800,000 distinct CDR3 sequences; roughly 24% appear just once. Together, the top ten hold 7.5% to 9% of the sample. The sample was CD8+ T cells from PBMCs. The receptors stem from a human donor in good health (CMV status not recorded). Some clones in this sample may be carry-over from other donors' samples.

This clonotype was picked up a small number of times. This chain joins TRBV12-5 and TRBJ2-5, with D possibly being TRBD1 (5 bases). The CDR3 is made up of 15 amino acids. Trimming shortened V by 3 bases and J by 5 bases, and 16 bases separated the two germline ends. The germline V gene has CDR1 LGHNT and CDR2 FRNRAP. As DNA, the CDR3 is TGTGCTAGTGGTTTCCACGGCAGGGTGGTGGAGACCCAGTACTTC. Residues: CASGFHGRVVETQYF. Full variable domain (remainder filled in from reference TRBV12-5 and TRBJ2-5): DARVTQTPRHKVTEMGQEVTMRCQPILGHNTVFWYRQTMMQGLELLAYFRNRAPLDDSGMPKDRFSAEMPDATLATLKIQPSEPRDSAVYFCASGFHGRVVETQYFGPGTRLLVL.

In its sample, this clonotype was seen many times. The J gene is TRBJ1-1, the V gene TRBV7-9; D unclear. CDR1 is SEHNR and CDR2 is FQNEAQ in the germline V gene (reference sequence). V lost 5 bases, J lost 0 bases, and 13 bases lay in between. This CDR3 region has 15 residues. This CDR3 is CASSDGLTMNTEAFF. CDR3 in DNA: TGTGCCAGCAGCGATGGACTTACAATGAACACTGAAGCTTTCTTT.

The chain couples TRBV6-6 to TRBJ2-1; 9 bases agree with TRBD1. After removal of 4 bases from V and 0 bases from J, the junction contained 4 bases not matched to a gene. Per the germline V gene, CDR1 is MNHNY and CDR2 is SVGAGI (reference sequence). This CDR3 comprises 16 residues. The CDR3 region has the DNA TGTGCCAGCAGTTCCAGGACAGGGGACTCCTACAATGAGCAGTTCTTC. Translating it yields CASSSRTGDSYNEQFF.

CDR3 residues: CASSLPGLAAYEQYF. Written as DNA, the CDR3 is TGTGCCAGCAGCTTACCGGGACTAGCGGCCTACGAGCAGTACTTC. The V and J genes are TRBV7-9 and TRBJ2-7; 11 bases line up with TRBD2. Trimming at V came to 2 bases and at J to 2 bases, leaving 2 bases not matched to a gene. CDR1 is SEHNR, CDR2 FQNEAQ, per germline (reference sequence). The length of the CDR3 is 15 residues.

This clonotype was counted many times. This chain joins TRBV11-3 and TRBJ2-1; the D gene is possibly TRBD2 (5 bases). The CDR3 sequence is 12 residues long. Germline V gene data show CDR1 as SGHNT and CDR2 as YENEEA. Trimming took off 4 bases at V and 7 bases at J, with 8 bases between the two ends. DNA of the CDR3: TGTGCCAGCAGCTCGGGATGGAATGAGCAGTTCTTC. Translated: CASSSGWNEQFF.

The J gene is TRBJ2-7, the V gene TRBV10-3, with 9 bases matching TRBD2. The germline CDR1 and CDR2 sequences are ENHRY and SYGVKD. The V gene end was trimmed by 4 bases and the J gene end by 1 base; junction bases not matched to a gene: 11. CDR3 length equals 17 residues. The CDR3, as DNA: TGTGCCATCAGTGGGGTGAATAGCGGGGGATTTTCCTACGAGCAGTACTTC. This translates into CAISGVNSGGFSYEQYF.

The sample holds a few counts of this clonotype. DNA of the CDR3: TGTGCCAGCAGTTTACTGGGGGGGGCGGAGACCCAGTACTTC. The encoded protein is CASSLLGGAETQYF. The chain carries TRBV28 and TRBJ2-5; D is possibly TRBD2 (7 bases). Trimming pared 2 bases from V and 5 bases from J, leaving 12 bases between. The germline CDR1 and CDR2 sequences are MDHEN and SYDVKM. CDR3 length: 14 amino acids.

Only a few counts were recorded for this clonotype. The chain couples TRBV7-6 to TRBJ2-1; 7 nucleotides align to TRBD1. Germline CDR1 SGHVS, CDR2 FNYEAQ. This CDR3 contains 14 residues. Germline trimming cut 5 bases from V and 5 bases from J; bases unmatched to any gene: 6. The DNA of the CDR3 is TGTGCCAGCAGCCTCCGACAGGGCCACAATGAGCAGTTCTTC. Protein product: CASSLRQGHNEQFF.

This clonotype has only a few counts. The gene calls are TRBV20-1 and TRBJ2-5; 7 bases are a match to TRBD1. The V gene end was trimmed by 1 base and the J gene end by 5 bases; junction bases not matched to a gene: 4. The germline gives CDR1 DFQATT, CDR2 SNEGSKA (reference sequence). The CDR3 sequence is 13 residues long. CDR3 protein: CSARGGDSETQYF. In DNA, the CDR3 is TGCAGTGCTAGAGGAGGGGACAGTGAGACCCAGTACTTC.

The rearrangement links TRBV28 to TRBJ1-6; no reliable D call. The germline gives CDR1 MDHEN, CDR2 SYDVKM. V was pared by 6 bases and J by 6 bases, with 15 bases between. CDR3 length: 15 residues. The DNA of the CDR3 is TGTGCCAGCAGCCCGTTCAGGATTAGTAATTCACCCCTCCACTTT. Translating gives CASSPFRISNSPLHF.

This clonotype was recorded many times. The J gene is TRBJ2-1, the V gene TRBV7-9; D may correspond to TRBD1 or TRBD2 (5 bases each). Germline CDR1 is SEHNR and CDR2 is FQNEAQ (reference sequence). The V gene lost 5 bases and the J gene lost 9 bases, with 17 bases spanning the gap. The CDR3 is 14 residues long. The CDR3, as DNA: TGTGCCAGCAGCACGTTTGAGGGGCCTATTGAGCAGTTCTTC. Translated, it gives CASSTFEGPIEQFF.

This clonotype was seen ten or more times. The chain carries TRBV6-2 or TRBV6-3 and TRBJ2-1, with 10 bases identical to TRBD1. Trimming at V came to 5 bases and at J to 8 bases, leaving 6 bases not matched to a gene. The V gene's germline CDR1 is MNHEY and CDR2 SVGEGT. The CDR3 totals 14 residues. The chain's CDR3 is CASSLGQGWDEQFF. The CDR3 DNA is TGTGCCAGCAGTCTGGGACAGGGGTGGGATGAGCAGTTCTTC.

There are a few counts of this clonotype. The chain carries TRBV20-1 and TRBJ1-6, with 7 bases lining up with TRBD1. The CDR3 runs 14 residues. CDR1 is DFQATT, CDR2 SNEGSKA, per germline (reference sequence). With V trimmed by 1 base and J by 16 bases, 13 bases remained unmatched. The CDR3: CSARGLPGQQRLHF. The CDR3 coding sequence is TGCAGTGCTAGAGGTCTACCGGGACAGCAAAGACTCCACTTT.

This clonotype was observed once. This chain links TRBV6-1 with TRBJ2-1, with 8 nucleotides matching TRBD2. The V segment lost 6 bases and the J segment 15 bases; nucleotides outside the gene matches: 10. Germline CDR1 is MNHNS and CDR2 is SASEGT. The CDR3 is 12 residues long. The CDR3, as DNA: TGTGCCAGCAGCCTCCTTAGCGGGGAAGGGTTCTTC. Translating it yields CASSLLSGEGFF.

This clonotype has more than one count but fewer than ten. The chain joins TRBV2 to TRBJ2-7, with D maybe TRBD2 (6 bases). V was cut by 2 bases and J by 4 bases, with 12 bases left in between. Germline V CDR1 and CDR2: SNHLY, FYNNEI. This CDR3 spans 14 amino acids. The CDR3 here is CASSEFRDSYEQYF. The CDR3 DNA reads TGTGCCAGCAGTGAATTTCGGGACTCTTACGAGCAGTACTTC.

V is TRBV14 and J is TRBJ2-5; D call uncertain. The germline V gene encodes CDR1 SGHDN and CDR2 FVKESK. V lost 4 bases, J lost 5 bases, and 17 bases lay in between. The CDR3 is 15 amino acids. The CDR3 loop reads CASSPSLTVWETQYF. The CDR3 DNA is TGTGCCAGCAGCCCGTCTCTAACGGTGTGGGAGACCCAGTACTTC.

In DNA form, the CDR3 reads TGTGCCAGCAGCTTACTAGCGGGGGGTGTAGATACGCAGTATTTT. As protein: CASSLLAGGVDTQYF. J is TRBJ2-3 and V is TRBV11-2; TRBD2 matches at 11 bases. Trimming cost V 2 bases and J 5 bases; bases outside gene matches: 3. CDR1 and CDR2 from the germline V gene are SGHAT and FQNNGV. This CDR3 comprises 15 residues.

This clonotype was seen once. A much larger clone sits a single nucleotide away, making a read error possible. The V and J genes are TRBV7-6 and TRBJ2-2, with D unresolved. This CDR3 comprises 12 residues. CDR1 is SGHVS and CDR2 is FNYEAQ in the germline V gene. Trimming cost V 6 bases and J 10 bases, with 12 bases left between them. The CDR3 DNA is TGTGCCAGCAGTGCCGACTCCGAGGAGCTGTTTTTT. It encodes CASSADSEELFF. Together with reference TRBV7-6 and TRBJ2-2, the CDR3 gives the full variable domain: GAGVSQSPRYKVTKRGQDVALRCDPISGHVSLYWYRQALGQGPEFLTYFNYEAQQDKSGLPNDRFSAERPEGSISTLTIQRTEQRDSAMYRCASSADSEELFFGEGSRLTVL.

The V call is TRBV28, the J call TRBJ2-4; D is undetermined. The CDR3 is made up of 16 amino acids. Germline CDR1 reads MDHEN; CDR2 reads SYDVKM. The V gene lost 2 bases and the J gene lost 1 base, with 12 bases spanning the gap. CDR3 in DNA: TGTGCCAGCAGTTTAGCGGAGTTGGTCGCCAAAAACATTCAGTACTTC. Amino acid sequence: CASSLAELVAKNIQYF. Drawing the rest from reference TRBV28 and TRBJ2-4, the complete variable domain is DVKVTQSSRYLVKRTGEKVFLECVQDMDHENMFWYRQDPGLGLRLIYFSYDVKMKEKGDIPEGYSVSREKKERFSLILESASTNQTSMYLCASSLAELVAKNIQYFGAGTRLSVL.

This clonotype was seen a handful of times. The chain has TRBV20-1 and TRBJ1-3; D is possibly TRBD1 (5 bases). The CDR3 is 18 amino acids. CDR1 and CDR2 from the germline V gene are DFQATT and SNEGSKA (reference sequence). The ends were cut back, 0 bases at V and 0 bases at J, with 18 bases in the middle. The CDR3 loop reads CSARDLNNRGPSGNTIYF. DNA of the CDR3: TGCAGTGCTAGAGATCTTAATAACCGGGGACCCTCTGGAAACACCATATATTTT.

This clonotype showed up just once. V gene TRBV20-1 combines with J gene TRBJ1-2, with a tentative D call TRBD1 (6 bases). Germline assignment: CDR1 DFQATT and CDR2 SNEGSKA (reference sequence). V lost 1 base and J 4 bases, leaving 13 bases between the germline ends. CDR3 size: 14 residues. The CDR3 reads CSARVRTDTYGYTF. CDR3 sequence (DNA): TGCAGTGCTAGAGTTCGGACAGACACCTATGGCTACACCTTC.

This clonotype was seen repeatedly, ten times or more. The chain uses TRBV6-6 and TRBJ2-7; D may be TRBD2 (6 bases). The germline V and J ends were trimmed by 0 bases and 0 bases, with 6 bases remaining between them. Germline V gene sequence: CDR1 MNHNY, CDR2 SVGAGI (reference sequence). The CDR3 spans 14 residues. The CDR3 loop is CASSYSGGSYEQYF. CDR3 bases: TGTGCCAGCAGTTACTCGGGGGGCTCCTACGAGCAGTACTTC.

This clonotype was detected ten times or more. The V call is TRBV7-2, the J call TRBJ2-1, with TRBD2 identical over 12 bases. The ends lost 4 bases at V and 1 base at J; junction bases unmatched: 8. The CDR3 runs 18 residues. Germline V gene sequence: CDR1 SGHTA, CDR2 FQGNSA. CDR3 sequence (DNA): TGTGCCAGCAGCTCTCCCCGGACTAGCGGGGTTTCCTACAATGAGCAGTTCTTC. This codes for CASSSPRTSGVSYNEQFF.

This clonotype was counted ten times or more. This chain uses TRBV7-9 with TRBJ1-5, with no clear D. With 6 bases removed from V and 0 bases from J, the gap between germline ends came to 9 bases. Germline CDR1 is SEHNR and CDR2 is FQNEAQ (reference sequence). The CDR3 length is 14 residues. CDR3 loop: CASSPDASNQPQHF. The DNA of the CDR3 is TGTGCCAGCAGTCCAGACGCTAGCAATCAGCCCCAGCATTTT. The variable domain in full, completed from reference TRBV7-9 and TRBJ1-5, reads DTGVSQNPRHKITKRGQNVTFRCDPISEHNRLYWYRQTLGQGPEFLTYFQNEAQLEKSRLLSDRFSAERPKGSFSTLEIQRTEQGDSAMYLCASSPDASNQPQHFGDGTRLSIL.

This clonotype was counted many times. The V call is TRBV12-3 or TRBV12-4, the J call TRBJ2-7; the D gene is possibly TRBD2 (6 bases). The CDR3 spans 13 residues. The ends were cut back, 6 bases at V and 4 bases at J, with 13 bases in the middle. The CDR3 region has the DNA TGTGCCAGCAGCGACGGGAGCCTGTACGAGCAGTACTTC. This gives the protein CASSDGSLYEQYF.

V and J are TRBV20-1 and TRBJ1-2, with unresolved D. Germline CDR1 DFQATT, CDR2 SNEGSKA (reference sequence). With 7 bases removed from V and 4 bases from J, the gap between germline ends came to 19 bases. The CDR3 consists of 14 residues. The CDR3 region has the DNA TGCAGTGTTTATATCTCGAAGGGCCCCTATGGCTACACCTTC. Protein sequence: CSVYISKGPYGYTF.

The sample holds a few counts of this clonotype. The V call is TRBV28, the J call TRBJ2-7; 7 bases match TRBD1. In germline, CDR1 is MDHEN, CDR2 SYDVKM. J lost 4 bases, V lost 0 bases, and 9 bases had no gene match. CDR3 length equals 16 residues. The CDR3 DNA reads as TGTGCCAGCAGTTTATGGGGGTCGGGACAGAGATACGAGCAGTACGTC. This sequence encodes CASSLWGSGQRYEQYV.